A selection of T cell receptor beta chains follows, all from one sample in a study of control samples from healthy donors and cancer patients. Some clones are missing from TCRdb's copy, which holds only in-frame ones; the method was immunoSEQ multiplex PCR. The sample contains about 250,000 clones, approximately 80% of which appear only once. The material sequenced was PBMCs. These receptors were obtained from a woman in her fifties or sixties with lung cancer. Both conserved end residues are part of each CDR3. A D gene is named only where the DNA matches it firmly. Size tells how often a clone was seen (once, few, many) or the class of an expanded clone, and some rows leave it out.

cdr3_nt cdr3_aa j_call d_call v_call clone_size
TGTGCCAGCAGCTTAACAGCGGACACCGGGGAGCTGTTTTTT CASSLTADTGELFF TRBJ2-2 NA TRBV7-3 NA
TGCGCCAGCAGCAAACCGGGACAGACCTACGAGCAGTACTTC CASSKPGQTYEQYF TRBJ2-7 TRBD1 TRBV5-1 few
TGCGCCAGCAGTCCTTCATCCTATGGCTACACCTTC CASSPSSYGYTF TRBJ1-2 NA TRBV5-1 NA
TGTGCCAGCAGATCGCCGGGACAGGGAGACTATGGCTACACCTTC CASRSPGQGDYGYTF TRBJ1-2 TRBD1 TRBV28 NA
TGTGCCAGCAGCTCAGCAGGGAACACCGGGGAGCTGTTTTTT CASSSAGNTGELFF TRBJ2-2 NA TRBV4-2 NA
TGTGCCAGCAGCTCGCTAAGACGAGGGTTCGCCTACAATGAGCAGTTCTTC CASSSLRRGFAYNEQFF TRBJ2-1 NA TRBV7-2 once
TGTGCCAGCTCACCCGGGACCGAGGTGGTAGAGACCCAGTACTTC CASSPGTEVVETQYF TRBJ2-5 NA TRBV18 NA
TGTGCCAGCAGTTACGTCCCAGGGGAGTACGAGCAGTACTTC CASSYVPGEYEQYF TRBJ2-7 NA TRBV6-5 NA
TGTGCCAGCAGCCTACAGGGGGCAGTTGAGCAGTTCTTC CASSLQGAVEQFF TRBJ2-1 TRBD1 TRBV28 few
TGCAGTGCTAGAGATCGGGTGGTGCAGTACTTC CSARDRVVQYF TRBJ2-7 NA TRBV20-1 NA
TGTGCCAGCAGCCCAACGGGGGTTGATGGCTACACCTTC CASSPTGVDGYTF TRBJ1-2 NA TRBV7-9 NA
TGTGCCAGCAGTATAGTCCTGGATGAGCAGTTCTTC CASSIVLDEQFF TRBJ2-1 NA TRBV6-6 NA
TGTGCCAGCAGCTTAGGATATTTCACCGGGGAGCTGTTTTTT CASSLGYFTGELFF TRBJ2-2 NA TRBV11-3 NA
TGTGCCAGCAGCTTAGGGGGAACCAACGTCCTGACTTTC CASSLGGTNVLTF TRBJ2-6 NA TRBV11-2 NA
TGTGCCAGCAGTTTGGACAGCCCGACCCGATATCAGCCCCAGCATTTT CASSLDSPTRYQPQHF TRBJ1-5 NA TRBV27 NA
TGTGCCAGCGCCTTTACGGAGACCCAGTACTTC CASAFTETQYF TRBJ2-5 NA TRBV6-5 NA
TGTGCCAGGACCCCCAGGACTAGCAATACGCAGTATTTT CARTPRTSNTQYF TRBJ2-3 TRBD2 TRBV25-1 NA
TGTGCCAGCAGCCCACAAATACAGGGGGGGGTGGGAAAACTGTTTTTT CASSPQIQGGVGKLFF TRBJ1-4 TRBD1 TRBV7-2 few
TGTGCCAGCCAGTACGGGCCCACTAGCTCCTACGAGCAGTACTTC CASQYGPTSSYEQYF TRBJ2-7 NA TRBV2 NA
TGCGCCAGCAGCCCGGGGGGGGCGGGAGGAGAGTACGAGCAGTACTTC CASSPGGAGGEYEQYF TRBJ2-7 TRBD2 TRBV5-1 NA
TGTGCCAGTAGTTCCGCGGGCAGACTGAACACTGAAGCTTTCTTT CASSSAGRLNTEAFF TRBJ1-1 NA TRBV19 NA
TGTGCCAGCAGCCCCGTGACAGGGGAGGGCTACACCTTC CASSPVTGEGYTF TRBJ1-2 TRBD1 TRBV7-3 NA
TGTGCCAGTTTGAGAGCGAACACCGGGGAGCTGTTTTTT CASLRANTGELFF TRBJ2-2 NA TRBV19 NA
TGTGCCAGCAGTTTTCGGGGAGGCTACACCTTC CASSFRGGYTF TRBJ1-2 NA TRBV28 once
TGTGCCAGCAGCTTAGGGCAGGGGGAGAACACTGAAGCTTTCTTT CASSLGQGENTEAFF TRBJ1-1 TRBD1 TRBV7-3 NA
TGTGCCAGCAGCCAAAGGCAGCGGAACACTGAAGCTTTCTTT CASSQRQRNTEAFF TRBJ1-1 NA TRBV6-5 NA
TGTGCCAGCAGCCAAGGCGGCGGGATCTGGGAGACCCAGTACTTC CASSQGGGIWETQYF TRBJ2-5 NA TRBV3-1/TRBV3-2 NA
TGTGCCAGCAGCCCTGGAACTGGGACTCCCTCAGATACGCAGTATTTT CASSPGTGTPSDTQYF TRBJ2-3 NA TRBV4-2 NA
TGCGCCAGCAGCTTGGCCTACGGGGAATTATGGCAGCCCCAGCATTTT CASSLAYGELWQPQHF TRBJ1-5 NA TRBV5-1 NA